This T cell receptor beta chain was documented in a study of T cells in Graves' hyperthyroidism and ophthalmopathy. The table lists this clonotype with many counts. Amplified TCR beta CDR3 regions derived from RNA transcripts. With the HTBI primer set, the TCR CDR3 went through a first round of RT-PCR. Each CDR3 protein gets one entry after TCRdb re-called the multiplex PCR reads with MiXCR. The sample lists around 450,000 distinct CDR3 sequences; less than 20% were seen once. The CDR3 runs 15 residues. Looked up from germline, CDR1 is SEHNR and CDR2 is FQNEAQ (reference sequence). V was clipped by 5 bases and J by 6 bases, with 17 bases between them.

The receptor's source is a young woman with Graves' hyperthyroidism. This chain connects TRBV7-9 to TRBJ1-5; D possibly corresponds to TRBD1 (5 bases). Sequencing used blood. CDR3 DNA sequence: TGTGCCAGCAGCCCCGAAGGGACCGCGAGTCAGCCCCAGCATTTT. Its translation is CASSPEGTASQPQHF.